Listed below are T cell receptor beta chains from one sample, sequenced in a study of blood T cell repertoires in COVID-19. Libraries were prepared by immunoSEQ multiplex PCR; TCRdb keeps only in-frame clonotypes and omits some of them. The sample lists approximately 150,000 clones, 70% to 90% occurring once. The sequencing sample was made of peripheral blood. These receptors came from a human donor in a cohort sampled during active COVID-19. Each CDR3 is given with its conserved first and last residue. D genes are given only for firm matches. Clone size appears in some rows only: once, few, many, or a class for an expanded clone.

size	D	J	V	CDR3	DNA
.	.	TRBJ1-6	TRBV30	CAWTRPGRSYNSPLHF	TGTGCCTGGACTCGTCCAGGGCGGTCCTATAATTCACCCCTCCACTTT
.	TRBD1	TRBJ1-2	TRBV2	CASSFPDRDGYTF	TGTGCCAGCAGTTTTCCGGACAGGGATGGCTACACCTTC
.	TRBD2	TRBJ2-1	TRBV7-9	CASSLGSSGAYNEQFF	TGTGCCAGCAGCTTAGGTTCTAGCGGAGCCTACAATGAGCAGTTCTTC
.	TRBD1	TRBJ2-7	TRBV7-9	CASSLKGAPYEQYF	TGTGCCAGCAGTTTGAAGGGGGCTCCCTACGAGCAGTACTTC
.	.	TRBJ2-3	TRBV7-9	CASSPLHEADTQYF	TGTGCCAGCAGCCCCCTCCATGAGGCAGATACGCAGTATTTT
.	TRBD1	TRBJ1-2	TRBV6-1	CASSETGDYGYTF	TGTGCCAGCAGTGAAACAGGGGACTATGGCTACACCTTC
.	.	TRBJ1-2	TRBV7-9	CASSSPRGGVYGYTF	TGTGCCAGCAGCTCTCCCAGGGGAGGGGTCTATGGCTACACCTTC
.	.	TRBJ2-3	TRBV13	CASSLGSGTNTQYF	TGTGCCAGCAGCTTAGGAAGCGGAACGAACACGCAGTATTTT
.	TRBD2	TRBJ2-5	TRBV19	CASSTPSGGAETQYF	TGTGCCAGTAGTACCCCTAGCGGGGGGGCCGAGACCCAGTACTTC
.	.	TRBJ1-1	TRBV4-1	CASSQEAWNTEAFF	TGCGCCAGCAGCCAGGAGGCTTGGAACACTGAAGCTTTCTTT
.	.	TRBJ2-7	TRBV14	CASSPTGFEQYF	TGTGCCAGCAGCCCCACAGGGTTCGAGCAGTACTTC
.	.	TRBJ2-7	TRBV18	CASSPEGVYEQYF	TGTGCCAGCTCACCAGAGGGGGTTTACGAGCAGTACTTC
.	.	TRBJ2-7	TRBV2	CASSVSGQQGISYEQYF	TGTGCCAGCAGTGTGAGCGGACAGCAGGGGATTTCCTACGAGCAGTACTTC
.	.	TRBJ1-3	TRBV5-5	CASSPRGGSGNTIYF	TGTGCCAGCAGCCCGCGCGGGGGGTCTGGAAACACCATATATTTT
.	TRBD2	TRBJ2-7	TRBV3-1/TRBV3-2	CASSLGLAGGFYEQYF	TGTGCCAGCAGCCTGGGACTAGCGGGGGGGTTCTACGAGCAGTACTTC
.	.	TRBJ1-4	TRBV20-1	CSASRAGWLSTNEKLFF	TGCAGTGCTAGTCGCGCAGGGTGGTTATCAACTAATGAAAAACTGTTTTTT
.	TRBD1	TRBJ1-5	TRBV19	CASMGQGTPPQHF	TGTGCCAGTATGGGACAGGGAACCCCTCCCCAGCATTTT
few	TRBD1	TRBJ1-2	TRBV9	CASQGAKGGYTF	TGTGCCAGCCAGGGGGCGAAGGGGGGCTACACCTTC
.	.	TRBJ2-2	TRBV5-1	CASGLGSARTGELFF	TGCGCCAGCGGCCTGGGCTCAGCGAGGACCGGGGAGCTGTTTTTT
.	.	TRBJ2-7	TRBV6-5	CASSGQQRVGEQYF	TGTGCCAGCAGCGGACAGCAAAGGGTGGGCGAGCAGTACTTC
.	TRBD2	TRBJ2-5	TRBV20-1	CSASISGGQETQYF	TGCAGTGCTAGTATTAGCGGGGGGCAAGAGACCCAGTACTTC
.	TRBD2	TRBJ2-3	TRBV6-4	CASSDRPSGLSTDTQYF	TGTGCCAGCAGTGACCGGCCTAGCGGACTCAGCACAGATACGCAGTATTTT
once	.	TRBJ1-2	TRBV5-6	CASSSVGTDYGYTF	TGTGCCAGCAGTAGCGTCGGGACTGATTATGGCTACACCTTC
.	TRBD1	TRBJ2-7	TRBV6-6	CASKRDRAHEQYF	TGTGCCAGCAAGCGGGACAGGGCCCACGAGCAGTACTTC
.	TRBD1	TRBJ2-1	TRBV6-5	CASSYTGQPDEQFF	TGTGCCAGCAGTTACACGGGACAGCCGGATGAGCAGTTCTTC
.	TRBD1	TRBJ1-4	TRBV6-5	CASSYSTGGRQLFF	TGTGCCAGCAGTTACTCAACAGGGGGAAGACAACTGTTTTTT
many	.	TRBJ2-1	TRBV5-1	CASSLGGGRPDEQFF	TGCGCCAGCAGCTTGGGCGGGGGCCGACCCGATGAGCAGTTCTTC
few	TRBD1	TRBJ2-2	TRBV27	CASTGTGGTGELFF	TGTGCCAGCACGGGGACAGGGGGGACCGGGGAGCTGTTTTTT
.	.	TRBJ1-5	TRBV4-2	CASSQDLTVYQPQHF	TGTGCCAGCAGCCAAGATTTAACAGTTTATCAGCCCCAGCATTTT
.	TRBD1	TRBJ2-2	TRBV3-1/TRBV3-2	CASSQVGQGAGELFF	TGTGCCAGCAGCCAAGTCGGACAGGGGGCCGGGGAGCTGTTTTTT
.	TRBD1	TRBJ2-7	TRBV19	CASSIGQGYSYEQYF	TGTGCCAGTAGTATCGGACAGGGATACTCCTACGAGCAGTACTTC
.	.	TRBJ2-7	TRBV9	CASSLKGDSSYEQYF	TGTGCCAGCAGCCTGAAGGGGGATTCTTCCTACGAGCAGTACTTC
.	TRBD1	TRBJ1-1	TRBV11-1	CASSARDRGPQAEAFF	TGTGCCAGCAGCGCACGGGACAGGGGCCCACAAGCTGAAGCTTTCTTT
.	.	TRBJ1-1	TRBV30	CAWRPRQEEAFF	TGTGCCTGGAGACCTAGACAGGAGGAGGCTTTCTTT
.	TRBD2	TRBJ2-1	TRBV6-6	CASRPPSGYNEQFF	TGTGCCAGCAGACCTCCTAGCGGTTACAATGAGCAGTTCTTC
.	.	TRBJ2-1	TRBV4-1	CASSQGPQGGNEQFF	TGCGCCAGCAGCCAAGGGCCGCAGGGGGGCAATGAGCAGTTCTTC
.	TRBD2	TRBJ2-3	TRBV5-1	CASSFSGGRTDTQYF	TGCGCCAGCAGCTTTAGCGGGGGCCGCACAGATACGCAGTATTTT
.	.	TRBJ1-5	TRBV19	CASSRERVSNQPQHF	TGTGCCAGTTCTAGGGAGAGGGTAAGCAATCAGCCCCAGCATTTT
.	TRBD2	TRBJ2-7	TRBV5-5	CASSLGWGGGEQYF	TGTGCCAGCAGCTTGGGCTGGGGGGGAGGCGAGCAGTACTTC
.	TRBD1	TRBJ2-2	TRBV6-5	CASRNRGRTGELFF	TGTGCCAGCAGAAACAGGGGGCGGACCGGGGAGCTGTTTTTT
.	TRBD1	TRBJ1-2	TRBV5-1	CASSFGTGSNYGYTF	TGCGCCAGCAGCTTCGGGACAGGGTCTAACTATGGCTACACCTTC
once	TRBD1	TRBJ2-7	TRBV11-2	CASSPTGGPPYEQYF	TGTGCCAGCAGCCCCACAGGGGGGCCCCCCTACGAGCAGTACTTC
.	.	TRBJ1-3	TRBV5-1	CASRKTGTRWNTIYF	TGCGCCAGCAGAAAGACAGGTACGAGATGGAACACCATATATTTT
few	TRBD1	TRBJ1-4	TRBV3-1/TRBV3-2	CASSQDTDRGGKTEKLFF	TGTGCCAGCAGCCAAGATACGGACAGGGGAGGGAAAACTGAAAAACTGTTTTTT
.	TRBD2	TRBJ2-2	TRBV4-1	CASSQDQGSGGPGAGKLFF	TGCGCCAGCAGCCAAGATCAGGGTAGCGGGGGCCCGGGGGCGGGGAAGCTGTTTTTT
.	.	TRBJ2-5	TRBV7-3	CASSRQGVGETQYF	TGTGCCAGCAGTCGCCAGGGTGTTGGAGAGACCCAGTACTTC
.	TRBD1	TRBJ2-1	TRBV30	CAWRRDRTFISYNEQFF	TGTGCCTGGAGACGGGACAGGACCTTTATTTCCTACAATGAGCAGTTCTTC
.	TRBD2	TRBJ2-3	TRBV4-1	CASSRQSGGVTDTQYF	TGCGCCAGCAGCCGACAGAGCGGGGGGGTCACAGATACGCAGTATTTT
.	TRBD1	TRBJ1-2	TRBV6-6	CASSAETGAGGYTF	TGTGCCAGCAGTGCCGAGACAGGGGCGGGTGGCTACACCTTC
.	TRBD1	TRBJ1-1	TRBV29-1	CSVVTGVATEAFF	TGCAGCGTGGTAACAGGGGTGGCCACTGAAGCTTTCTTT
.	.	TRBJ2-5	TRBV7-7	CASSQNNGLQETQYF	TGTGCCAGCAGCCAAAACAACGGGTTGCAAGAGACCCAGTACTTC
once	.	TRBJ2-5	TRBV3-1/TRBV3-2	CASSHRLDVETQYF	TGTGCCAGCAGCCATAGACTAGATGTTGAGACCCAGTACTTC
few	TRBD1	TRBJ2-2	TRBV7-9	CASSAGDSNTGELFF	TGTGCCAGCAGCGCCGGGGACAGTAACACCGGGGAGCTGTTTTTT
few	.	TRBJ2-7	TRBV9	CASSDGPTVSPYEQYF	TGTGCCAGCAGCGACGGACCGACAGTAAGTCCCTACGAGCAGTACTTC
once	TRBD1	TRBJ1-1	TRBV19	CASSLRQGEAFF	TGTGCCAGTAGTCTCCGACAGGGAGAGGCTTTCTTT